This T cell receptor (beta chain) was sequenced during a study of T cell repertoires in cytomegalovirus infection. Study-level background: Public TCR beta signature analysis indicated the presence of both CMV infection and matching HLA type. Overall study results and limits: Ex vivo responses were dominated by HLA-C-restricted CMV-specific TCR beta clonotypes. Cumulative frequency (of public TCR beta family members) identified carriers of CMV plus the relevant HLA.

Per the germline V gene, CDR1 is MNHNY and CDR2 is SVGAGI (reference sequence). The length of the CDR3 is 16 residues. V gave up 4 bases and J gave up 4 bases; unmatched junction bases: 4. From the reads, TCRdb called clonotypes with MiXCR, one entry per CDR3 protein. The table shows some 68,000 distinct CDR3 sequences, with 20% to 25% occurring only once. About this clonotype itself: As yet, its antigen is unknown.

The sequenced sample was PBMCs, sequenced either directly or after in vitro stimulation (not recorded which). V usage is TRBV6-6 and J usage is TRBJ2-6; TRBD2 matches 10 bases. This TCR was sampled from a human donor in good health (CMV status not recorded). Some clones in this sample may be carry-over from other donors' samples. The CDR3 reads CASSLAGGPGANVLTF. CDR3 DNA: TGTGCCAGCAGTTTAGCGGGAGGACCCGGGGCCAACGTCCTGACTTTC.